These 22 T cell receptor beta chains originate from one sample sequenced in a study of blood T cell repertoires in COVID-19. The table came from immunoSEQ multiplex PCR; TCRdb's copy has only in-frame clones and leaves some out. The table shows roughly 170,000 clones, with about 83% occurring only once. The sample taken for sequencing was PBMCs or T cells enriched from blood (not recorded which). The receptor set was obtained from a woman aged 50 to 60 in a cohort exposed to, infected with or recovered from COVID-19 (not recorded which).

The chain combines TRBV19 with TRBJ1-4; the D gene is possibly TRBD1 (5 bases). The V gene's germline CDR1 is LNHDA and CDR2 SQIVND (reference sequence). The CDR3 has 14 residues. V dropped 5 bases and J dropped 8 bases, with 15 bases sitting between them. The chain's CDR3 is CASSGAEGGEKLFF. The CDR3 coding sequence is TGTGCCAGTAGTGGGGCGGAGGGCGGGGAAAAACTGTTTTTT. The full variable domain, in which reference TRBV19 and TRBJ1-4 provide the parts outside the CDR3, is DGGITQSPKYLFRKEGQNVTLSCEQNLNHDAMYWYRQDPGQGLRLIYYSQIVNDFQKGDIAEGYSVSREKKESFPLTVTSAQKNPTAFYLCASSGAEGGEKLFFGSGTQLSVL.

The chain links TRBV10-3 to TRBJ1-6, with TRBD1 matching over 7 bases. Germline V gives CDR1 ENHRY, CDR2 SYGVKD. V shed 3 bases and J 0 bases; nucleotides not matched to a gene: 2. The CDR3 length is 16 residues. The CDR3 sequence: CAISDRDSSYNSPLHF. The CDR3 DNA sequence: TGTGCCATCAGTGATCGGGACAGCTCCTATAATTCACCCCTCCACTTT.

This clone was seen a single time. The rearrangement links TRBV19 to TRBJ2-1; 9 bases are a match to TRBD2. Germline lookup yields CDR1 LNHDA and CDR2 SQIVND (reference sequence). This CDR3 region has 15 residues. V lost 10 bases, J lost 1 base, and 8 bases stayed unmatched. The DNA for the CDR3 is TGTGCCACCAATAGCGGGAGAGGATCCTACAATGAGCAGTTCTTC. This sequence encodes CATNSGRGSYNEQFF. Full variable domain (remainder filled in from reference TRBV19 and TRBJ2-1): DGGITQSPKYLFRKEGQNVTLSCEQNLNHDAMYWYRQDPGQGLRLIYYSQIVNDFQKGDIAEGYSVSREKKESFPLTVTSAQKNPTAFYLCATNSGRGSYNEQFFGPGTRLTVL.

J is TRBJ1-5 and V is TRBV28; D is perhaps TRBD1 (5 bases). The CDR3 loop spans 12 amino acids. Trimming shortened V by 6 bases and J by 5 bases, and 8 bases separated the two germline ends. The germline V gene has CDR1 MDHEN and CDR2 SYDVKM. Here the CDR3 DNA reads TGTGCCAGCAGAAAACAGGATCAGCCCCAGCATTTT. Its protein product is CASRKQDQPQHF.

The V and J genes are TRBV11-3 and TRBJ2-1; D gene uncertain. V lost 0 bases and J 4 bases, leaving 4 bases between the germline ends. Germline CDR1 reads SGHNT; CDR2 reads YENEEA. CDR3 length: 13 residues. CDR3 protein: CASSLDSYNEQFF. For the CDR3, the DNA is TGTGCCAGCAGCTTAGACTCTTACAATGAGCAGTTCTTC.

The chain joins TRBV5-4 to TRBJ1-4; D not certain. V lost 1 base and J lost 5, with 9 bases in between. Germline lookup yields CDR1 SGHNT and CDR2 YYREEE (reference sequence). The CDR3 covers 14 residues. CDR3 coding DNA: TGTGCCAGCAGCTTGCGAGGGATCAATGAAAAACTGTTTTTT. This sequence encodes CASSLRGINEKLFF.

The chain combines TRBV11-2 with TRBJ2-2, with D perhaps TRBD1 (5 bases). Germline V gives CDR1 SGHAT, CDR2 FQNNGV. This CDR3 is 17 amino acids long. The V and J ends lost 5 bases and 5 bases respectively, with 21 bases between them. CDR3 sequence: CASSPAQGISRTGELFF. The CDR3 nucleotides are TGTGCCAGCAGCCCGGCCCAGGGAATCTCCCGTACCGGGGAGCTGTTTTTT.

The rearrangement uses TRBV18 and TRBJ2-1; unclear D gene. The germline CDR1 and CDR2 sequences are KGHSH and LQKENI. V shed 3 bases and J shed 10 bases, with 13 bases lying between them. The CDR3 totals 13 residues. The CDR3 sequence is CASSPLSIREQFF. The CDR3 bases are TGTGCCAGCTCACCCCTGTCCATCCGGGAGCAGTTCTTC.

J is TRBJ2-7 and V is TRBV24-1; 10 positions match TRBD1. This CDR3 has 15 amino acids. The germline V gene encodes CDR1 KGHDR and CDR2 SFDVKD. V gave up 9 bases and J gave up 1 base; unmatched junction bases: 8. CDR3 bases: TGTGCCACCGTAGGACGGGACAGGGGTTCCTACGAGCAGTACTTC. It is translated as CATVGRDRGSYEQYF.

V and J are TRBV24-1 and TRBJ2-7, with 15 bases matching TRBD2. CDR1 KGHDR and CDR2 SFDVKD come from the germline V gene. This CDR3 has 18 residues. Trimming cost V 4 bases and J 3 bases; bases outside gene matches: 9. The CDR3 sequence: CATSDNPPGLAGGYEQYF. CDR3 DNA: TGTGCCACCAGTGACAACCCGCCGGGACTAGCGGGAGGCTACGAGCAGTACTTC.

CDR3: CASRDAGGAGGYTF. The CDR3 DNA is TGTGCCAGCAGGGACGCAGGAGGGGCGGGTGGCTACACCTTC. The chain is built from TRBV6-5 and TRBJ1-2; tentatively, D is TRBD1 (5 bases). V lost 6 bases, J lost 7 bases, and 18 bases lay in between. The CDR3 consists of 14 residues. Germline V gene sequence: CDR1 MNHEY, CDR2 SVGAGI.

The chain carries TRBV4-3 and TRBJ1-1; tentative D call: TRBD1 (6 bases). Deletions cut 0 bases from V and 4 bases from J, with 18 bases between. The CDR3 has 17 amino acids. Germline loops: CDR1 LGHNA, CDR2 YSLEER. CDR3 amino acids: CASSQDLSGQGITEAFF. CDR3 coding DNA: TGCGCCAGCAGCCAAGATCTTTCGGGGCAGGGGATCACTGAAGCTTTCTTT.

The chain combines TRBV7-9 with TRBJ1-2; TRBD1 matches at 7 bases. The V gene end was trimmed by 0 bases and the J gene end by 0 bases; junction bases not matched to a gene: 1. Germline V gene data show CDR1 as SEHNR and CDR2 as FQNEAQ (reference sequence). This CDR3 region has 15 residues. The CDR3 DNA is TGTGCCAGCAGCTTAGCTCAGGGGGCTAACTATGGCTACACCTTC. It translates to CASSLAQGANYGYTF.

The V and J genes are TRBV7-8 and TRBJ1-5; no firm D call. The V end lost 1 base, the J end lost 3 bases, and 4 bases lay between the germline ends. Germline V lookup: CDR1 SGHVS, CDR2 FQNEAQ. The length of the CDR3 is 13 residues. CDR3 loop: CASSLVNNQPQHF. The CDR3 nucleotides read TGTGCCAGCAGCTTAGTCAACAATCAGCCCCAGCATTTT.

Details on this clone: Mismatch with germline at one junction end may stem from a read error. The chain is built from TRBV12-3 or TRBV12-4 and TRBJ1-3; 7 positions match TRBD1. The CDR3 length is 11 residues. The CDR3 nucleotides read TGTGCCAGCAGCCCCTCGACAGGGTTTGATTTT. This sequence encodes CASSPSTGFDF.

DNA of the CDR3: TGTGCCACCAGCAGAGAATACGCAGGGGCCTCTGGAAACACCATATATTTT. It encodes CATSREYAGASGNTIYF. This rearrangement joins TRBV15 to TRBJ1-3, with a tentative D call TRBD1 (6 bases). V shed 0 bases and J shed 0 bases, with 12 bases lying between them. The length of the CDR3 is 17 residues. Germline-derived CDR1 and CDR2 are LNHNV and YYDKDF (reference sequence).

V usage is TRBV7-3 and J usage is TRBJ2-7; TRBD2 aligns across 12 bases. The CDR3 has 17 amino acids. CDR1 SGHTA and CDR2 FQGTGA come from the germline V gene. J was trimmed by 7 bases and V by 1 base; bases with no gene match: 11. The CDR3 sequence: CASSLKATSGGPGEQYF. CDR3 coding DNA: TGTGCCAGCAGCTTAAAGGCGACTAGCGGGGGACCGGGGGAGCAGTACTTC.

The chain links TRBV11-2 to TRBJ2-5; the D gene is possibly TRBD2 (6 bases). V was clipped by 4 bases and J by 6 bases, with 21 bases between them. Germline loops: CDR1 SGHAT, CDR2 FQNNGV. The CDR3 runs to 16 residues. CDR3 amino acids: CASSSPETAGSKTQYF. CDR3 bases: TGTGCCAGCAGCTCCCCCGAGACCGCGGGGTCAAAGACCCAGTACTTC.

V gene TRBV10-2 combines with J gene TRBJ2-1; 8 bases fit TRBD2. CDR3 length: 16 amino acids. V gave up 3 bases and J gave up 1 base; unmatched junction bases: 5. Germline CDR1 reads WSHSY; CDR2 reads SAAADI. The CDR3 reads CASSDPVAGSYNEQFF. In DNA form, the CDR3 reads TGCGCCAGCAGTGATCCGGTAGCGGGGTCCTACAATGAGCAGTTCTTC.

The V gene is TRBV29-1, the J gene TRBJ2-6; TRBD1 aligns across 11 bases. In germline, CDR1 is SQVTM, CDR2 ANQGSEA. The V and J ends lost 7 bases and 4 bases, in that order; junction bases with no gene match: 12. The CDR3 loop spans 17 amino acids. The CDR3 DNA reads as TGCAGCGCCCTCCCGGGACAGGGGGAGTACGGGGCCAACGTCCTGACTTTC. It codes for CSALPGQGEYGANVLTF.

The rearrangement uses TRBV4-3 and TRBJ2-7; tentative D call: TRBD1 (5 bases). CDR3 size: 17 residues. V was trimmed by 0 bases and J by 0 bases, leaving 15 bases between them. Germline V gene data show CDR1 as LGHNA and CDR2 as YSLEER. The CDR3 nucleotides are TGCGCCAGCAGCCAAGAGGATATGGGCAGGGCCTCCTACGAGCAGTACTTC. Translating gives CASSQEDMGRASYEQYF.

The chain joins TRBV5-1 to TRBJ2-1; TRBD2 matches 7 bases. The CDR3 totals 17 residues. Trimming removed 1 base from V and 0 bases from J; junction bases left unmatched: 7. CDR1 and CDR2 from the germline V gene are SGHRS and YFSETQ. The CDR3 DNA reads as TGCGCCAGCAGCTTGTTGTCTAGCGGCGGCTCCTACAATGAGCAGTTCTTC. It translates to CASSLLSSGGSYNEQFF.